Presented here are 27 T cell receptor beta chains from one specimen sequenced in a study of shared clonotypes between healthy human individuals (TCRdb year 2020). Libraries were constructed by the immunoSEQ multiplex PCR assay. The clones in this table, taken by TCRdb from immuneACCESS, are in-frame only. Not every clone is retained; where verified, under half of the shortfall comes from an unresolved V gene, and the cause of the rest is unknown. In this sample the table shows about 600,000 clones, approximately 97% of which occur a single time. Approximately 0.057% of the sample is taken by the ten largest. The sequenced sample consisted of naive CD4+ T cells sorted from blood. The sample's cell subset or site label is to be understood as: CD45RA+ positively selected. Receptors originate from a woman aged 25 to 39 in good health.

This sequence joins TRBV29-1 and TRBJ1-1; possibly TRBD1 for D (6 bases). The germline V gene encodes CDR1 SQVTM and CDR2 ANQGSEA. Trimming left V 7 bases short and J 8 bases short, with 20 bases between. The CDR3 covers 13 residues. The CDR3 DNA is TGCAGCGCTATGGGACACGGAATGGTAGAAGCTTTCTTT. It encodes CSAMGHGMVEAFF.

The rearrangement uses TRBV5-4 and TRBJ1-3, with D maybe TRBD1 (5 bases). CDR3 length: 15 amino acids. V was cut by 0 bases and J by 0 bases, with 7 bases left in between. CDR1 and CDR2 from the germline V gene are SGHNT and YYREEE (reference sequence). This CDR3 is CASSLGQSSGNTIYF. CDR3 DNA sequence: TGTGCCAGCAGCTTGGGACAGAGCTCTGGAAACACCATATATTTT. Together with reference TRBV5-4 and TRBJ1-3, the CDR3 gives the full variable domain: ETGVTQSPTHLIKTRGQQVTLRCSSQSGHNTVSWYQQALGQGPQFIFQYYREEENGRGNFPPRFSGLQFPNYSSELNVNALELDDSALYLCASSLGQSSGNTIYFGEGSWLTVV.

The V and J genes are TRBV15 and TRBJ1-5, with 7 bases that match TRBD1. This CDR3 is 14 amino acids long. The germline CDR1 and CDR2 sequences are LNHNV and YYDKDF (reference sequence). Trimming removed 9 bases from V and 4 bases from J; junction bases left unmatched: 9. CDR3 bases: TGTGCCACGGATGACAGGGCCAATAATCAGCCCCAGCATTTT. The encoded protein is CATDDRANNQPQHF.

The chain has TRBV11-2 and TRBJ2-7; tentatively, D is TRBD1 (6 bases). Germline V gene data show CDR1 as SGHAT and CDR2 as FQNNGV. The V and J ends lost 1 base and 6 bases respectively, with 10 bases between them. This CDR3 has 13 residues. The CDR3 region has the DNA TGTGCCAGCAGCTTAGCGTCAGGGGCCGAGCAGTACTTC. Amino acid sequence: CASSLASGAEQYF.

This rearrangement joins TRBV6-6 to TRBJ2-3, with TRBD2 identical over 10 bases. This CDR3 has 14 residues. Germline V gene data show CDR1 as MNHNY and CDR2 as SVGAGI (reference sequence). The trim removed 8 bases at V and 3 bases at J, leaving 5 bases unmatched. CDR3 DNA: TGTGCCAGCGGGGGAGCGGGAGGGACAGATACGCAGTATTTT. Translated: CASGGAGGTDTQYF.

V usage is TRBV29-1 and J usage is TRBJ2-7, with D tentatively TRBD1 (5 bases). This CDR3 is built from 13 residues. The germline CDR1 and CDR2 sequences are SQVTM and ANQGSEA. Trimming removed 4 bases from V and 1 base from J, with 11 bases in between. In nucleotides, the CDR3 is TGCAGCGTTGCTTGGGGCGATTCCTACGAGCAGTACTTC. Protein product: CSVAWGDSYEQYF.

The chain carries TRBV6-6 and TRBJ2-7, with 10 bases that match TRBD1. Looked up from germline, CDR1 is MNHNY and CDR2 is SVGAGI (reference sequence). This CDR3 has 14 residues. Trimming cost V 8 bases and J 3 bases; bases outside gene matches: 7. The CDR3 reads CASGTGTGVYEQYF. DNA for the CDR3: TGTGCCAGCGGTACCGGGACAGGGGTCTACGAGCAGTACTTC.

The rearrangement links TRBV29-1 to TRBJ2-7; D is unclear. The CDR3 spans 13 residues. V was trimmed by 4 bases and J by 0 bases, leaving 10 bases between them. The germline V gene encodes CDR1 SQVTM and CDR2 ANQGSEA. CDR3 loop: CSVGEISSYEQYF. CDR3 sequence (DNA): TGCAGCGTTGGCGAGATATCCTCCTACGAGCAGTACTTC.

The chain couples TRBV2 to TRBJ1-1; 9 bases match TRBD1. Trimming took 7 bases from V and 0 from J; bases not matched to a gene: 3. The germline CDR1 and CDR2 sequences are SNHLY and FYNNEI. The length of the CDR3 is 14 residues. CDR3 amino acids: CASTGQGMNTEAFF. CDR3 DNA sequence: TGTGCCAGCACCGGACAGGGGATGAACACTGAAGCTTTCTTT. The full variable domain, with the rest looked up from reference TRBV2 and TRBJ1-1, is EPEVTQTPSHQVTQMGQEVILRCVPISNHLYFYWYRQILGQKVEFLVSFYNNEISEKSEIFDDQFSVERPDGSNFTLKIRSTKLEDSAMYFCASTGQGMNTEAFFGQGTRLTVV.

The genes are TRBV9 and TRBJ2-2; D might be TRBD2 (6 bases). The CDR3 covers 14 residues. From germline, CDR1 is SGDLS and CDR2 YYNGEE. Trimming took off 6 bases at V and 0 bases at J, with 9 bases between the two ends. CDR3 amino acids: CASMRGANTGELFF. CDR3 in DNA: TGTGCCAGCATGCGGGGCGCGAACACCGGGGAGCTGTTTTTT.

This chain links TRBV18 with TRBJ2-3, with no clear D. CDR1 and CDR2 (germline): KGHSH, LQKENI. Trimming took off 4 bases at V and 3 bases at J, with 17 bases between the two ends. This CDR3 region has 16 residues. The CDR3 loop is CASSRVDGPTTDTQYF. As DNA, the CDR3 is TGTGCCAGCTCACGAGTCGACGGGCCGACGACAGATACGCAGTATTTT.

This clone was observed a single time. The V gene is TRBV28, the J gene TRBJ1-2; possibly TRBD1 for D (5 bases). V lost 5 bases, J lost 7 bases, and 14 bases lay in between. Germline loops: CDR1 MDHEN, CDR2 SYDVKM. The CDR3 runs 13 residues. The CDR3 coding sequence is TGTGCCAGCAGTCGGGACCCGGGACGTGGCTACACCTTC. Translating it yields CASSRDPGRGYTF.

About this clone itself: One end of the junction does not line up with germline, which may come from a read error. V and J are TRBV7-7 and TRBJ2-5; TRBD1 matches 9 bases. Germline CDR1 reads SSHAT; CDR2 reads FNYEAQ (reference sequence). The CDR3 is 16 amino acids. The CDR3 protein is CASSVATGGLGETQYF. The CDR3 region has the DNA TGTGCCAGCAGCGTAGCAACAGGGGGCTTGGGAGAGACCCAGTACTTC.

Notes on this clone: This sample includes further DNA sequences coding for the same CDR3. This chain links TRBV7-9 with TRBJ2-1; the D gene is possibly TRBD2 (6 bases). The germline CDR1 and CDR2 sequences are SEHNR and FQNEAQ (reference sequence). The V end was cut by 4 bases, the J end by 7 bases, with 17 bases between. This CDR3 has 15 amino acids. CDR3 bases: TGTGCCAGCAGCTCCCCTGGGCTAGCGTCGAATGAGCAGTTCTTC. Protein sequence: CASSSPGLASNEQFF.

Turning to this clone: Other DNA sequences in this sample translate to the same CDR3. The chain employs TRBV5-1 and TRBJ1-5; 7 nucleotides line up with TRBD1. Per the germline V gene, CDR1 is SGHRS and CDR2 is YFSETQ. V shed 0 bases and J 2 bases; nucleotides not matched to a gene: 2. The CDR3 spans 15 residues. CDR3 DNA sequence: TGCGCCAGCAGCTTGGGACAGGGCGGCAATCAGCCCCAGCATTTT. Protein: CASSLGQGGNQPQHF.

The genes are TRBV27 and TRBJ1-1, with a weak D call TRBD1 (6 bases). The CDR3 is made up of 14 amino acids. CDR1 is MNHEY, CDR2 SMNVEV, per germline (reference sequence). The V end lost 3 bases, the J end lost 5 bases, and 13 bases lay between the germline ends. CDR3 DNA sequence: TGTGCCAGCAGTTTGGGGGGCTTGACGACTGAAGCTTTCTTT. Translation: CASSLGGLTTEAFF.

The count of this clone is one. The chain employs TRBV15 and TRBJ1-2; the D is unclear. The CDR3 covers 13 residues. Trimming shortened V by 0 bases and J by 8 bases, and 10 bases separated the two germline ends. Germline values: CDR1 LNHNV, CDR2 YYDKDF (reference sequence). The CDR3 protein is CATSRDGAWGYTF. The DNA of the CDR3 is TGTGCCACCAGCAGAGATGGTGCGTGGGGCTACACCTTC.

The chain joins TRBV7-3 to TRBJ2-6; no firm D call. This CDR3 is 15 amino acids long. Germline CDR1 is SGHTA and CDR2 is FQGTGA. V lost 2 bases and J 4 bases, leaving 9 bases between the germline ends. This CDR3 is CASSLQPGGANVLTF. The CDR3 DNA follows: TGTGCCAGCAGCTTACAGCCCGGGGGGGCCAACGTCCTGACTTTC.

This clone was seen a few times. This sequence joins TRBV27 and TRBJ2-5; 14 bases align to TRBD2. This CDR3 comprises 16 residues. V lost 5 bases, J lost 3 bases, and 5 bases stayed unmatched. Germline CDR1 is MNHEY and CDR2 is SMNVEV (reference sequence). CDR3 DNA sequence: TGTGCCAGCAGTCCCGGACTAGCGGGAGGTAAAGAGACCCAGTACTTC. Translating gives CASSPGLAGGKETQYF.

The chain links TRBV19 to TRBJ2-1; 12 positions agree with TRBD2. The CDR3 is made up of 21 amino acids. The trim removed 0 bases at V and 7 bases at J, leaving 19 bases unmatched. Germline assignment: CDR1 LNHDA and CDR2 SQIVND (reference sequence). CDR3 in amino acids: CASSIEGWTGDTSGRLNEQFF. In nucleotides, the CDR3 is TGTGCCAGTAGTATAGAGGGCTGGACAGGGGACACTAGCGGGAGGTTGAATGAGCAGTTCTTC.

The chain recombines TRBV5-8 with TRBJ2-2; the D gene is possibly TRBD2 (5 bases). This CDR3 region has 16 residues. Germline V lookup: CDR1 SGHTS, CDR2 YDEGEE. Trimming took 0 bases from V and 5 from J, leaving 14 bases between them. The CDR3 reads CASSLEGAFMTGELFF. For the CDR3, the DNA is TGTGCCAGCAGCTTGGAGGGAGCCTTTATGACCGGGGAGCTGTTTTTT.

This sequence joins TRBV28 and TRBJ1-5, with 9 nucleotides matching TRBD1. Trimming removed 5 bases from V and 1 base from J; junction bases left unmatched: 12. CDR1 is MDHEN, CDR2 SYDVKM, per germline. This CDR3 region has 18 residues. As DNA, the CDR3 is TGTGCCAGCAGTACCTACAGGGGGCGCTTGAGGAGCAATCAGCCCCAGCATTTT. It encodes CASSTYRGRLRSNQPQHF.

This chain connects TRBV27 to TRBJ1-5; TRBD1 might be the D (6 bases). CDR1 is MNHEY, CDR2 SMNVEV, per germline (reference sequence). This CDR3 has 17 amino acids. Deletions cut 7 bases from V and 5 bases from J, with 24 bases between. The CDR3: CASITGRGPRRDQPQHF. The CDR3 DNA sequence: TGTGCCAGCATTACCGGGCGGGGGCCAAGGAGGGATCAGCCCCAGCATTTT.

The count of this clone is one. The rearrangement joins TRBV11-2 to TRBJ2-3; the D is unclear. This CDR3 contains 16 residues. The V end lost 0 bases, the J end lost 4 bases, and 14 bases lay between the germline ends. The V gene's germline CDR1 is SGHAT and CDR2 FQNNGV. The CDR3 spells CASSLDWRSEADTQYF. Written as DNA, the CDR3 is TGTGCCAGCAGCTTAGATTGGCGTTCCGAGGCAGATACGCAGTATTTT. Drawing the rest from reference TRBV11-2 and TRBJ2-3, the complete variable domain is EAGVAQSPRYKIIEKRQSVAFWCNPISGHATLYWYQQILGQGPKLLIQFQNNGVVDDSQLPKDRFSAERLKGVDSTLKIQPAKLEDSAVYLCASSLDWRSEADTQYFGPGTRLTVL.

This clone was observed once. The J gene is TRBJ2-7, the V gene TRBV30; 12 nucleotides match TRBD1. CDR1 GTSNPN and CDR2 SVGIG come from the germline V gene (reference sequence). Germline trimming cut 6 bases from V and 7 bases from J; bases unmatched to any gene: 13. This CDR3 has 15 amino acids. The CDR3 DNA sequence: TGTGCCTGCCGGACCCGGGACAGGGGGCGTTTTGAGCAGTACTTC. Encoded protein: CACRTRDRGRFEQYF.

The chain uses TRBV5-4 and TRBJ2-1, with 12 bases identical to TRBD2. The CDR3 length is 14 residues. V shed 5 bases, J shed 10 bases, and the junction held 7 bases outside the gene matches. Germline V gene sequence: CDR1 SGHNT, CDR2 YYREEE (reference sequence). The CDR3 region has the DNA TGTGCCAGCAGTCCTGGACTAGCGGGAAGGGAGCAGTTCTTC. Translation gives CASSPGLAGREQFF.

The V and J genes are TRBV6-1 and TRBJ2-3; D call uncertain. The V end lost 5 bases, the J end lost 5 bases, and 17 bases lay between the germline ends. This CDR3 has 15 amino acids. Germline-derived CDR1 and CDR2 are MNHNS and SASEGT. The CDR3 region is CASSPIALSGDTQYF. CDR3 DNA: TGTGCCAGCAGTCCAATAGCCCTGTCGGGAGATACGCAGTATTTT.